These 30 T cell receptor beta chains came from one sample sequenced in a study of blood T cell repertoires in COVID-19. Only in-frame clones appear in the TCRdb table, and some are missing; sequencing was by immunoSEQ multiplex PCR. The sample includes about 26,000 clones, roughly nine tenths of them seen just once. The sequenced material came from peripheral blood. The source is a human donor in a cohort sampled during active COVID-19.

The rearrangement uses TRBV15 and TRBJ2-7; D is undetermined. The CDR3 length is 14 residues. The V gene's germline CDR1 is LNHNV and CDR2 YYDKDF (reference sequence). Deletions cut 0 bases from V and 3 bases from J, with 9 bases between. This chain's CDR3 is CATSRDSQVYEQYF. CDR3 in DNA: TGTGCCACCAGCAGAGATAGTCAGGTCTACGAGCAGTACTTC. The whole variable domain, filled in from reference TRBV15 and TRBJ2-7, reads DAMVIQNPRYQVTQFGKPVTLSCSQTLNHNVMYWYQQKSSQAPKLLFHYYDKDFNNEADTPDNFQSRRPNTSFCFLDIRSPGLGDTAMYLCATSRDSQVYEQYFGPGTRLTVT.

CDR3 DNA sequence: TGTGCCAGCAGCCCCCGAACCGGGACTAGCGGTCTCAATGAGCAGTTCTTC. Its translation: CASSPRTGTSGLNEQFF. The V call is TRBV27, the J call TRBJ2-1, with 11 bases identical to TRBD2. This CDR3 region has 17 residues. J was trimmed by 6 bases and V by 6 bases; bases with no gene match: 13. Germline V gene lookup returns CDR1 MNHEY and CDR2 SMNVEV (reference sequence).

This clone has only one observation. The chain couples TRBV6-1 to TRBJ2-3; 9 bases are a match to TRBD2. The CDR3 is made up of 13 amino acids. V trimming: 1 base; J trimming: 10 bases; junction bases outside the gene matches: 3. CDR1 is MNHNS, CDR2 SASEGT, per germline. The CDR3 protein is CASSEGVAGAQYF. CDR3 DNA sequence: TGTGCCAGCAGTGAAGGTGTAGCGGGAGCGCAGTATTTT.

The chain recombines TRBV5-1 with TRBJ1-2; D is uncertain. The CDR3 runs 14 residues. CDR1 is SGHRS and CDR2 is YFSETQ in the germline V gene. V was shortened by 4 bases and J by 4 bases, with 14 bases between the two germline ends. The CDR3 coding sequence is TGCGCCAGCAGCATACAGACACCAGGCTATGGCTACACCTTC. Its protein product is CASSIQTPGYGYTF.

The chain links TRBV9 to TRBJ2-1; 10 bases map to TRBD2. Unmatched junction bases numbered 7, after V lost 0 bases and J lost 7 bases. The CDR3 loop spans 16 amino acids. Germline loops: CDR1 SGDLS, CDR2 YYNGEE. The DNA for the CDR3 is TGTGCCAGCAGCGTAGTTAGCGGGGGGAATCAGAATGAGCAGTTCTTC. Protein sequence: CASSVVSGGNQNEQFF.

The genes are TRBV6-5 and TRBJ1-4, with D unclear. The length of the CDR3 is 15 residues. With 7 bases removed from V and 0 bases from J, the gap between germline ends came to 12 bases. Germline CDR1 and CDR2: MNHEY and SVGAGI. DNA of the CDR3: TGTGCCAGCATGCGAATCCTTGCAACTAATGAAAAACTGTTTTTT. It codes for CASMRILATNEKLFF.

V usage is TRBV3-1 (or the pseudogene TRBV3-2) and J usage is TRBJ1-6; TRBD1 is a possible D gene (6 bases). Germline V gene lookup returns CDR1 LGHDT and CDR2 YNNKEL (reference sequence). V shed 3 bases and J shed 6 bases, with 15 bases lying between them. CDR3 size: 16 residues. CDR3 region: CASSQEGGSANSPLHF. The CDR3 DNA sequence: TGTGCCAGCAGCCAGGAAGGGGGTTCAGCTAATTCACCCCTCCACTTT.

V and J are TRBV2 and TRBJ1-1, with 8 bases fitting TRBD1. The CDR3 covers 14 residues. Germline CDR1 reads SNHLY; CDR2 reads FYNNEI. V was clipped by 6 bases and J by 0 bases; unmatched bases: 3. Here the CDR3 reads CASRGTGMNTEAFF. DNA of the CDR3: TGTGCCAGCAGGGGGACAGGAATGAACACTGAAGCTTTCTTT.

The V gene is TRBV7-9, the J gene TRBJ2-5; the D gene is possibly TRBD2 (6 bases). The V and J ends lost 3 bases and 5 bases respectively, with 13 bases between them. The CDR3 is 14 amino acids. Germline V CDR1 and CDR2: SEHNR, FQNEAQ (reference sequence). The CDR3 bases are TGTGCCAGCAGCTTTAGCGGAACCCCGGAGACCCAGTACTTC. Its protein is CASSFSGTPETQYF.

The rearrangement joins TRBV28 to TRBJ2-7; D is possibly TRBD2 (7 bases). V was pared by 5 bases and J by 5 bases, with 16 bases between. CDR1 is MDHEN and CDR2 is SYDVKM in the germline V gene. This CDR3 spans 14 amino acids. This chain's CDR3 is CASSAAGATNEQYF. The CDR3 nucleotides are TGTGCCAGCAGTGCCGCGGGGGCCACCAACGAGCAGTACTTC.

The rearrangement joins TRBV7-2 to TRBJ2-6; D might be TRBD1 (6 bases). This CDR3 spans 15 amino acids. V was clipped by 6 bases and J by 4 bases, with 13 bases between them. Germline V gene lookup returns CDR1 SGHTA and CDR2 FQGNSA. The CDR3 spells CASRLTGLGANVLTF. The CDR3 nucleotides read TGTGCCAGCAGACTAACAGGGCTCGGGGCCAACGTCCTGACTTTC.

This rearrangement joins TRBV7-9 to TRBJ2-7; 10 nucleotides match TRBD1. The V gene end was trimmed by 5 bases and the J gene end by 7 bases; junction bases not matched to a gene: 5. The germline V gene encodes CDR1 SEHNR and CDR2 FQNEAQ (reference sequence). The CDR3 covers 13 residues. CDR3 bases: TGTGCCAGCAGCACCGGACAGGGGGTGGAGCAGTACTTC. Translation: CASSTGQGVEQYF.

The V call is TRBV3-1 (or the pseudogene TRBV3-2), the J call TRBJ1-5; the D is unclear. This CDR3 spans 16 amino acids. Germline CDR1 LGHDT, CDR2 YNNKEL (reference sequence). Trimming stripped 0 bases from V and 6 bases from J, with 15 bases between. CDR3 residues: CASSQEAMYSGQPQHF. Written as DNA, the CDR3 is TGTGCCAGCAGCCAAGAAGCTATGTATAGCGGTCAGCCCCAGCATTTT.

The rearrangement joins TRBV18 to TRBJ2-3; 9 bases are shared with TRBD2. Germline assignment: CDR1 KGHSH and CDR2 LQKENI. CDR3 length equals 15 residues. V shed 3 bases, J shed 4 bases, and the junction held 5 bases outside the gene matches. CDR3 DNA: TGTGCCAGCTCACCCTTAGCGGGGGTCGCAGATACGCAGTATTTT. Encoded protein: CASSPLAGVADTQYF. The variable domain in full, with the rest retrieved from reference TRBV18 and TRBJ2-3, is NAGVMQNPRHLVRRRGQEARLRCSPMKGHSHVYWYRQLPEEGLKFMVYLQKENIIDESGMPKERFSAEFPKEGPSILRIQQVVRGDSAAYFCASSPLAGVADTQYFGPGTRLTVL.

The V gene is TRBV7-2, the J gene TRBJ1-2; 9 bases are a match to TRBD1. Germline-derived CDR1 and CDR2 are SGHTA and FQGNSA. CDR3 length: 15 amino acids. The ends lost 5 bases at V and 4 bases at J; junction bases unmatched: 8. In DNA, the CDR3 is TGTGCCAGCAGCATCGACAGGGGGGGCTTCTATGGCTACACCTTC. Protein sequence: CASSIDRGGFYGYTF.

The rearrangement links TRBV20-1 to TRBJ1-1; no clear D. This CDR3 spans 11 amino acids. Trimming pared 1 base from V and 10 bases from J, leaving 10 bases between. Looked up from germline, CDR1 is DFQATT and CDR2 is SNEGSKA (reference sequence). The CDR3 DNA is TGCAGTGCTAGAGGAGGTCTAGGAGCTTTCTTT. It encodes CSARGGLGAFF.

This sequence joins TRBV11-2 and TRBJ1-2; 8 nucleotides align to TRBD1. Germline V CDR1 and CDR2: SGHAT, FQNNGV. The CDR3 loop spans 15 amino acids. The junction had 5 bases not matched to a gene; V was cut back by 5 bases and J by 0 bases. This chain's CDR3 is CASSGQGGANYGYTF. CDR3 sequence (DNA): TGTGCCAGCAGCGGACAGGGCGGAGCTAACTATGGCTACACCTTC.

The chain couples TRBV20-1 to TRBJ1-2; TRBD1 agrees at 7 bases. Germline assignment: CDR1 DFQATT and CDR2 SNEGSKA (reference sequence). The CDR3 is 9 amino acids. The chain's CDR3 is CRGGDGYTF. The DNA of the CDR3 is TGCAGAGGGGGCGATGGCTACACCTTC.

This clone was detected once. The chain couples TRBV14 to TRBJ1-2; D gene uncertain. Germline CDR1 is SGHDN and CDR2 is FVKESK. The CDR3 runs to 15 residues. Trimming took off 0 bases at V and 4 bases at J, with 12 bases between the two ends. CDR3 DNA: TGTGCCAGCAGCCAAGACCCCACGGGAGGCTATGGCTACACCTTC. It encodes CASSQDPTGGYGYTF.

This chain uses TRBV4-1 with TRBJ1-5, with D maybe TRBD1 (5 bases). The germline V gene encodes CDR1 MGHRA and CDR2 YSYEKL. Between the trimmed V and J ends, which lost 1 base and 0 bases, there was a span of 7 bases. This CDR3 comprises 15 residues. The CDR3 is CASSQAQGSNQPQHF. The CDR3 DNA follows: TGCGCCAGCAGCCAAGCCCAGGGTAGCAATCAGCCCCAGCATTTT.

The rearrangement links TRBV6-1 to TRBJ2-4, with 7 bases aligning to TRBD1. The germline V gene encodes CDR1 MNHNS and CDR2 SASEGT. There are 15 residues in the CDR3. V shed 2 bases and J 9 bases; nucleotides not matched to a gene: 10. The DNA for the CDR3 is TGTGCCAGCAGTGAAAGGGTAGGGGGCTCGGGCATTCAGTACTTC. It yields the protein CASSERVGGSGIQYF.

This chain connects TRBV19 to TRBJ2-1; 11 bases line up with TRBD2. The CDR3 contains 16 residues. Unmatched junction bases numbered 6, after V lost 8 bases and J lost 0 bases. Germline V gene data show CDR1 as LNHDA and CDR2 as SQIVND (reference sequence). CDR3 sequence reads: CASSTSGISSYNEQFF. The CDR3, as DNA: TGTGCCAGTTCGACTAGCGGGATAAGCTCCTACAATGAGCAGTTCTTC.

CDR3 sequence: CASSLGSGLETQYF. The DNA for the CDR3 is TGTGCCAGCAGCTTAGGTTCAGGGCTGGAGACGCAGTATTTT. The rearrangement links TRBV11-2 to TRBJ2-3; TRBD1 might be the D (5 bases). Germline-derived CDR1 and CDR2 are SGHAT and FQNNGV. V was cut by 1 base and J by 9 bases, with 14 bases left in between. CDR3 length: 14 amino acids.

This clone was recorded once. This sequence joins TRBV6-5 and TRBJ1-2; possible D gene TRBD1, 5 bases. The V and J ends lost 4 bases and 4 bases respectively, with 10 bases between them. Germline loops: CDR1 MNHEY, CDR2 SVGAGI. This CDR3 spans 13 amino acids. CDR3 protein: CASSFGGPYGYTF. The CDR3 region has the DNA TGTGCCAGCAGTTTCGGGGGTCCCTATGGCTACACCTTC.

This clone came up once. This chain connects TRBV10-3 to TRBJ2-3, with a possible D match to TRBD2 (5 bases). The V gene lost 10 bases and the J gene lost 0 bases, with 14 bases spanning the gap. The germline V gene encodes CDR1 ENHRY and CDR2 SYGVKD. CDR3 length: 14 residues. The CDR3 DNA follows: TGTGCCACCCAGGACTTTTCTAGCACAGATACGCAGTATTTT. This sequence encodes CATQDFSSTDTQYF.

This CDR3 reads CASSSGSVNYGYTF. CDR3 nucleotides: TGTGCCAGCAGCTCGGGTTCCGTAAACTATGGCTACACCTTC. This chain uses TRBV5-4 with TRBJ1-2; D remains ambiguous. CDR1 is SGHNT and CDR2 is YYREEE in the germline V gene (reference sequence). This CDR3 region has 14 residues. Deletions cut 3 bases from V and 2 bases from J, with 11 bases between. Full variable domain (remainder filled in from reference TRBV5-4 and TRBJ1-2): ETGVTQSPTHLIKTRGQQVTLRCSSQSGHNTVSWYQQALGQGPQFIFQYYREEENGRGNFPPRFSGLQFPNYSSELNVNALELDDSALYLCASSSGSVNYGYTFGSGTRLTVV.

The chain combines TRBV18 with TRBJ1-1; possibly TRBD1 for D (6 bases). Trimming shortened V by 5 bases and J by 4 bases, and 11 bases separated the two germline ends. The CDR3 spans 13 residues. Germline values: CDR1 KGHSH, CDR2 LQKENI. CDR3 sequence reads: CASSTLGGTEAFF. DNA of the CDR3: TGTGCCAGCTCAACACTAGGGGGCACTGAAGCTTTCTTT.

V is TRBV5-4 and J is TRBJ2-3; TRBD1 agrees at 7 bases. CDR3 size: 17 residues. Trimming removed 5 bases from V and 3 bases from J; junction bases left unmatched: 15. Germline V gene lookup returns CDR1 SGHNT and CDR2 YYREEE (reference sequence). CDR3 in DNA: TGTGCCAGCAGTTCCGGCCTCTCGGGACAGCCTACAGATACGCAGTATTTT. This codes for CASSSGLSGQPTDTQYF.

CDR3 sequence: CASSLGSGTGVGNEQFF. For the CDR3, the DNA is TGTGCCAGCAGCTTAGGCTCCGGGACAGGGGTCGGCAATGAGCAGTTCTTC. This chain joins TRBV7-9 and TRBJ2-1; TRBD1 matches 10 bases. Trimming took 1 base from V and 6 from J; bases not matched to a gene: 9. The CDR3 runs to 17 residues. Looked up from germline, CDR1 is SEHNR and CDR2 is FQNEAQ (reference sequence).

The V call is TRBV5-8, the J call TRBJ2-5, with 11 bases identical to TRBD1. Germline-derived CDR1 and CDR2 are SGHTS and YDEGEE. Germline trimming cut 6 bases from V and 0 bases from J; bases unmatched to any gene: 10. The CDR3 totals 17 residues. This CDR3 reads CASTLGQGAGYQETQYF. In DNA form, the CDR3 reads TGTGCCAGCACCCTCGGACAGGGGGCTGGATACCAAGAGACCCAGTACTTC.